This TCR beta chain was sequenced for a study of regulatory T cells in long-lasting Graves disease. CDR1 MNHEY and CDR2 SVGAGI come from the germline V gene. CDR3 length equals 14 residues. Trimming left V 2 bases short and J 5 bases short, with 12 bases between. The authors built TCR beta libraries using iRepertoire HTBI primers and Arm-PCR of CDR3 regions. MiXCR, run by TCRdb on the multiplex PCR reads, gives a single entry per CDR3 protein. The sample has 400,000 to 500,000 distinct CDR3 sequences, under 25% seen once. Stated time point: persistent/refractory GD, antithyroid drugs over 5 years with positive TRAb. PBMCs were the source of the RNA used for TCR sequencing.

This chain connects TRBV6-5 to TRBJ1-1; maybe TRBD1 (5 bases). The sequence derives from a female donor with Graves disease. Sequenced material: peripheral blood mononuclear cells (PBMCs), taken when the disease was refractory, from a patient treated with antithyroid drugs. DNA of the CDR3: TGTGCCAGCAGTTACACAGGCGGTATTACTGAAGCTTTCTTT. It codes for CASSYTGGITEAFF.